Listed below are T cell receptor beta chains from one sample, sequenced in a study of CXCR3-negative and CXCR3-positive naive CD8 T cells. Following a re-call of the 5' RACE reads, TCRdb has one entry per CDR3 protein and lacks DNA. Its clone listing holds about 89,000 distinct CDR3 sequences. The material sequenced was naive CXCR3+ CD8+ T cells from blood. The receptors come from a human donor in good health. Some clones in this sample may be carry-over from other donors' samples. The CDR3 runs from the conserved cysteine through the conserved F or W. Size tells how often a clone was seen (once, few, many) or the class of an expanded clone, and some rows leave it out.

length	V	size	J	CDR3
15	TRBV7-9	.	TRBJ2-7	CASSSWTRGGYEQYF
18	TRBV19	.	TRBJ2-5	CASSIQLTGQPNEETQYF
15	TRBV7-9	.	TRBJ2-2	CASSPSLRPVGELFF
17	TRBV27	.	TRBJ2-7	CASSFDGARVEIYEQYF
15	TRBV7-9	.	TRBJ2-5	CASSARDRGGETQYF
15	TRBV20-1	.	TRBJ2-3	CSASGTGEESNTQYF
15	TRBV6-1	.	TRBJ2-1	CASSTASGGGNEQFF
14	TRBV28	.	TRBJ1-2	CASSLRQEAYGYTF
13	TRBV24-1	.	TRBJ2-3	CATQQGTADTQYF
13	TRBV28	.	TRBJ1-2	CASSFAYNYGYTF
13	TRBV29-1	.	TRBJ2-1	CSVAGQQYNEQFF
14	TRBV28	.	TRBJ1-4	CASRQGVANEKLFF
13	TRBV12-3/TRBV12-4	.	TRBJ2-2	CASSPGRTGELFF
16	TRBV28	.	TRBJ1-1	CASSPLGTGLDTEAFF
14	TRBV11-2	.	TRBJ2-1	CASTLERDGSEQFF
13	TRBV7-3	.	TRBJ2-1	CASSLTLYNEQFF
14	TRBV4-1	.	TRBJ1-1	CASSQVRLNTEAFF
16	TRBV4-3	medium-sized	TRBJ2-7	CASSQERGDSSYEQYF
18	TRBV4-1	.	TRBJ2-7	CASSPGTSGRASSYEQYF
14	TRBV4-1	.	TRBJ1-5	CASSQDSGGQPQHF
15	TRBV7-3	.	TRBJ2-7	CASSAGLAGPYEQYF
16	TRBV11-2	.	TRBJ2-5	CASSLARGDPSETQYF
14	TRBV20-1	.	TRBJ2-7	CSATDAGSSYEQYF
14	TRBV3-1	.	TRBJ1-5	CASSDSGVNQPQHF
15	TRBV5-1	.	TRBJ2-1	CASSLVAGANNEQFF
16	TRBV4-2	.	TRBJ2-6	CASSQETASGANVLTF
14	TRBV28	.	TRBJ2-7	CASSLGQGLLEQYF
14	TRBV12-3/TRBV12-4	.	TRBJ2-7	CASSFGSGFNEQYF
17	TRBV6-2/TRBV6-3	.	TRBJ2-1	CASSYSYTTSSYNEQFF
13	TRBV14	.	TRBJ1-1	CASSLVGPTEAFF
14	TRBV14	.	TRBJ2-7	CASSHRDTPYEQYF
20	TRBV6-6	.	TRBJ2-7	CASLQTVASGFISKTYEQYF
14	TRBV6-5	.	TRBJ1-1	CASSWTGMNTEAFF
14	TRBV5-1	.	TRBJ2-3	CASSLLGSTDTQYF
14	TRBV28	.	TRBJ2-7	CASSSGHGSYEQYF
15	TRBV5-1	.	TRBJ2-1	CASSMMTGSYNEQFF
15	TRBV28	.	TRBJ2-5	CASSLIGAGQETQYF
16	TRBV28	.	TRBJ1-4	CASSPDRGLDNEKLFF
15	TRBV4-2	.	TRBJ2-5	CASSQDSDRVETQYF
15	TRBV28	.	TRBJ2-3	CASSWASGSTDTQYF
16	TRBV28	.	TRBJ2-3	CASSLSAAEATDTQYF
16	TRBV7-9	.	TRBJ1-5	CASTTSRQGINQPQHF
16	TRBV28	.	TRBJ1-2	CASSTETAGAPYGYTF
13	TRBV29-1	.	TRBJ2-7	CSVERDDSYEQYF
15	TRBV7-9	.	TRBJ1-1	CASSGQGSPTTEAFF
14	TRBV24-1	.	TRBJ2-1	CATSLPGLSNEQFF
11	TRBV5-5	.	TRBJ2-7	CASSLVNEQYF
14	TRBV7-2	.	TRBJ2-1	CASSTAGGRYEQFF
14	TRBV9	.	TRBJ2-7	CASGPQGFDYEQYF
11	TRBV29-1	.	TRBJ2-2	CSVGGPGELFF
12	TRBV20-1	.	TRBJ1-1	CSAVDTGAEAFF
16	TRBV27	.	TRBJ2-1	CASSLERVASYNEQFF
16	TRBV10-3	.	TRBJ2-2	CAIRYTSGSNTGELFF
12	TRBV11-2	.	TRBJ2-2	CASSLITGELFF